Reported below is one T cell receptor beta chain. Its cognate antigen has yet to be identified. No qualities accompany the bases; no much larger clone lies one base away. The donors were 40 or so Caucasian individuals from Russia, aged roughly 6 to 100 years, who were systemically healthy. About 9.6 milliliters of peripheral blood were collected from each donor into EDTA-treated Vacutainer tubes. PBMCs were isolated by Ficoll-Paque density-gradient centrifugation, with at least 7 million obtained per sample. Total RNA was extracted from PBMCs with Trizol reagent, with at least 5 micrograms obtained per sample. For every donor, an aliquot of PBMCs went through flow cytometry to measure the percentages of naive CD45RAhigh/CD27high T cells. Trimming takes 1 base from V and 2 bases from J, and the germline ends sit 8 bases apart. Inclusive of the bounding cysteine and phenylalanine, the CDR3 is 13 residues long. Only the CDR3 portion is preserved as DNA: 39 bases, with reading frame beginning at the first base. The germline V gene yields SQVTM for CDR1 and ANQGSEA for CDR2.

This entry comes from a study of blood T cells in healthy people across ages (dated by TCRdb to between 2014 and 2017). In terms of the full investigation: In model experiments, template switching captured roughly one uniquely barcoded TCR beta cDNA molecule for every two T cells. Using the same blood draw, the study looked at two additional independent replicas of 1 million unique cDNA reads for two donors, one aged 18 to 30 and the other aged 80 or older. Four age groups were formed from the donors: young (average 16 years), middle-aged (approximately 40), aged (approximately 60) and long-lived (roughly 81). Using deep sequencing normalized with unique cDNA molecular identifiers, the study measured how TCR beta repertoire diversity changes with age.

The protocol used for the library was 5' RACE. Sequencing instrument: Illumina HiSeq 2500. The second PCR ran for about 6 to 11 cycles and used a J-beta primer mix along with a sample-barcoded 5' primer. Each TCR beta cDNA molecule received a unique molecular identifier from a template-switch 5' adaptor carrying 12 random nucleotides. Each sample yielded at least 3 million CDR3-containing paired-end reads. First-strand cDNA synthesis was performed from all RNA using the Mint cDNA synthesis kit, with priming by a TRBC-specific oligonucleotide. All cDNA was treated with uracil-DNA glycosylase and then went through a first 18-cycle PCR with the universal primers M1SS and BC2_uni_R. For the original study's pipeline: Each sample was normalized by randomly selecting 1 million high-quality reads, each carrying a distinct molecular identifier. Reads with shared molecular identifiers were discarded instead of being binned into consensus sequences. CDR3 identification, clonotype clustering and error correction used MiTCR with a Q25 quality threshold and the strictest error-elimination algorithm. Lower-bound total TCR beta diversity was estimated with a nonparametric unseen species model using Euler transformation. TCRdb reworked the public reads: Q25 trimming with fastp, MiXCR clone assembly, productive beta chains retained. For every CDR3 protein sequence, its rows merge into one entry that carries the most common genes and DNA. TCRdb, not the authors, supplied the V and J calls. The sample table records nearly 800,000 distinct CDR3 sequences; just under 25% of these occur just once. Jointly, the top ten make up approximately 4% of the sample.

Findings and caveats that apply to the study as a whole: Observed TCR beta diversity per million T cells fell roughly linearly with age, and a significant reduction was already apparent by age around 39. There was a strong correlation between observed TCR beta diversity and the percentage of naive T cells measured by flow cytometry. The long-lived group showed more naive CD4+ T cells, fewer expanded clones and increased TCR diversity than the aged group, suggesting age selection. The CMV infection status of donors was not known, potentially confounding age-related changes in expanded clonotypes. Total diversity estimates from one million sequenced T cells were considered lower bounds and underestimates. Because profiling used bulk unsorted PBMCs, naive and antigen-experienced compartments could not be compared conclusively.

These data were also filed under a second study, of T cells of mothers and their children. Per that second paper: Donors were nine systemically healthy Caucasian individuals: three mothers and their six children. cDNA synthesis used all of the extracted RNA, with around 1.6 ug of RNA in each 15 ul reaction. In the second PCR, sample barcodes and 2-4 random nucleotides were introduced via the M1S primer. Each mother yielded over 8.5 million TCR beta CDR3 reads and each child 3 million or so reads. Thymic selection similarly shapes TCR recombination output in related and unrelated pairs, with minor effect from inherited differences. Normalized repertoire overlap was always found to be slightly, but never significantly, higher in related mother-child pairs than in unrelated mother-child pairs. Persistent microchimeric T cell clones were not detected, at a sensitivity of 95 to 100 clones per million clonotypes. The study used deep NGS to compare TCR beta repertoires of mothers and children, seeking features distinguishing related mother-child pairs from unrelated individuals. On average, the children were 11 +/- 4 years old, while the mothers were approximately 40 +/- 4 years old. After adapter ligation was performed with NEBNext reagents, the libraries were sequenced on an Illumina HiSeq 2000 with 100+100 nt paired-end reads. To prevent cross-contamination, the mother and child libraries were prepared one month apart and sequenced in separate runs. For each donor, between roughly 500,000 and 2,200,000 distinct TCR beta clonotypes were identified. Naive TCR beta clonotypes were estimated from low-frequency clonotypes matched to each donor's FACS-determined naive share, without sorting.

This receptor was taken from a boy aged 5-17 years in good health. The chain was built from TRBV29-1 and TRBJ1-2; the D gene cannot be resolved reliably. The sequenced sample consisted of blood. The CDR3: CSVEVGLNYGYTF. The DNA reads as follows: TGCAGCGTTGAAGTAGGTTTGAACTATGGCTACACCTTC.